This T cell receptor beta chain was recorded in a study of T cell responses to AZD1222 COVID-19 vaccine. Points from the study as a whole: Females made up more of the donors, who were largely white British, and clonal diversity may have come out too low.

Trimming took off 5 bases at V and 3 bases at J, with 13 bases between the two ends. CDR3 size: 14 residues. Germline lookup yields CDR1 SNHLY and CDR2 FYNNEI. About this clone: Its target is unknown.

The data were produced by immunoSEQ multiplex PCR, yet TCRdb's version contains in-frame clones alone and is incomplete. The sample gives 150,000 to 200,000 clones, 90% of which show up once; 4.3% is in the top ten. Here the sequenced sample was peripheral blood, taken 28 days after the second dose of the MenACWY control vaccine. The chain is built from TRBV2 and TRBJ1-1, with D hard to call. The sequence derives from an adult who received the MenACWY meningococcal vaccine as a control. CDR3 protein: CASSPWIGDTEAFF. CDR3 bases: TGTGCCAGCAGTCCCTGGATTGGCGACACTGAAGCTTTCTTT. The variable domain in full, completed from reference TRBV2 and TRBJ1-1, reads EPEVTQTPSHQVTQMGQEVILRCVPISNHLYFYWYRQILGQKVEFLVSFYNNEISEKSEIFDDQFSVERPDGSNFTLKIRSTKLEDSAMYFCASSPWIGDTEAFFGQGTRLTVV.